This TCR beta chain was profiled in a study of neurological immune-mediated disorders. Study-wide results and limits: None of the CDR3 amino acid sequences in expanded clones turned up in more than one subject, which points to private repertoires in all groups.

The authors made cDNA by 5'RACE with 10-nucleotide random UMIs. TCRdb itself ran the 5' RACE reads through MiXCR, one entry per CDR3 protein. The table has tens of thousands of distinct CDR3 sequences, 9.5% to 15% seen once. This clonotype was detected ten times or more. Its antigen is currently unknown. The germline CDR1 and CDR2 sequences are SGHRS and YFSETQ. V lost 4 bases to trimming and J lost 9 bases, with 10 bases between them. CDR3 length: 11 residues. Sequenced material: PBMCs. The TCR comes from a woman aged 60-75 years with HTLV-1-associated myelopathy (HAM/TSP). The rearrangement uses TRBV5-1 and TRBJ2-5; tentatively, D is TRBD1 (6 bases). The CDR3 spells CASSGQLAQYF. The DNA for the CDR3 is TGCGCCAGCAGCGGACAGCTGGCCCAGTACTTC.